This TCR beta chain was sequenced in a study of radiation and T cells in renal cell carcinoma. Comment on this clone: The antigen is unknown.

Time point in this sample: blood 2 weeks post-SBRT. This sample's treatment: 15 Gy SBRT to primary tumor, nephrectomy 4 weeks later. Some clones are missing from TCRdb's copy, which holds only in-frame ones; the method was immunoSEQ multiplex PCR. The sample has roughly 120,000 clones, 70% to 90% seen once. Study-wide points: In blood, top tumor clones expanded by 2 weeks, shrinking by 4. Pretreatment tumor biopsies were lacking, so baseline clonotypes are unknown.

This TCR was recovered from a woman in her sixties or seventies with renal cell carcinoma. The source was blood, collected from a patient whose treatment included radiotherapy and nephrectomy.

The CDR3 bases are TGTGCCAGTGGGGACAGCATAGACTATGGCTACACCTTC. Translating it yields CASGDSIDYGYTF. V is TRBV28 and J is TRBJ1-2, with 7 bases lining up with TRBD1. V was clipped by 9 bases and J by 3 bases; unmatched bases: 7. The CDR3 contains 13 residues. CDR1 MDHEN and CDR2 SYDVKM come from the germline V gene.